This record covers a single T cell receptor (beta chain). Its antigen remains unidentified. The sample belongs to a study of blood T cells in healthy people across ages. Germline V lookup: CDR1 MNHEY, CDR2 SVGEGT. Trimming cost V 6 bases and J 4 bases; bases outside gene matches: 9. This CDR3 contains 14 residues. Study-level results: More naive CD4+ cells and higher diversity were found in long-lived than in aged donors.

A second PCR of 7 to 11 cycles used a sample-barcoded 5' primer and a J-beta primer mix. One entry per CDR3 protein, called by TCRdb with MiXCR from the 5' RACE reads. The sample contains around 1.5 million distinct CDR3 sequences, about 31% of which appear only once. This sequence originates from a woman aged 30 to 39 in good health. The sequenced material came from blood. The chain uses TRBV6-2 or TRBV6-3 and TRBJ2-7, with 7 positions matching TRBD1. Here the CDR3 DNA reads TGTGCCAGCAGACTAGGACAGGTTTTTTACGAGCAGTACTTC. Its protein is CASRLGQVFYEQYF.